These 21 T cell receptor beta chains share one sample of origin, sequenced in a study of blood T cell repertoires in COVID-19. Clones were read by immunoSEQ multiplex PCR, and TCRdb kept only the in-frame ones, dropping some. The data hold about 180,000 clones, with roughly 80% observed a single time. Sequencing used PBMCs or T cells enriched from blood (not recorded which). These receptors came from a woman aged 35 to 49 with acute COVID-19.

V usage is TRBV12-3 or TRBV12-4 and J usage is TRBJ1-2; D might be TRBD1 (6 bases). This CDR3 is built from 12 residues. V was cut by 5 bases and J by 5 bases, with 9 bases left in between. CDR3 sequence (DNA): TGTGCCAGCAGTCAGCAGGGGTATGGCTACACCTTC. Amino acids: CASSQQGYGYTF.

This clone was recorded once. The V call is TRBV19, the J call TRBJ1-4; D gene uncertain. CDR1 and CDR2 (germline): LNHDA, SQIVND (reference sequence). This CDR3 has 16 amino acids. V dropped 4 bases and J dropped 8 bases, with 20 bases sitting between them. The CDR3 loop reads CASSKGLGGSGEKLFF. The CDR3 DNA reads as TGTGCCAGTAGTAAAGGACTAGGCGGGTCTGGAGAAAAACTGTTTTTT.

On this clone: At one end the junction does not follow the germline gene, possibly because of a read error. This rearrangement joins TRBV11-2 to TRBJ2-4, with 7 bases aligning to TRBD1. The germline CDR1 and CDR2 sequences are SGHAT and FQNNGV. This CDR3 spans 13 amino acids. The CDR3 protein is CASSPGASAQGWF. CDR3 bases: TGTGCCAGCAGCCCCGGGGCTTCTGCACAGGGGTGGTTC.

The chain uses TRBV9 and TRBJ2-2; 9 bases agree with TRBD1. The V gene's germline CDR1 is SGDLS and CDR2 YYNGEE. This CDR3 contains 15 residues. The trim removed 4 bases at V and 4 bases at J, leaving 5 bases unmatched. The CDR3 bases are TGTGCCAGCAGCCTTCGGACAGGGGTCACCGGGGAGCTGTTTTTT. This codes for CASSLRTGVTGELFF.

This chain links TRBV12-5 with TRBJ2-3; D unresolved. Germline CDR1 and CDR2: LGHNT and FRNRAP. The CDR3 is 15 amino acids. Trimming shortened V by 1 base and J by 2 bases, and 10 bases separated the two germline ends. The DNA of the CDR3 is TGTGCTAGTGGTTTGGGGGCTCACCTCACAGATACGCAGTATTTT. Its translation: CASGLGAHLTDTQYF.

The chain links TRBV6-5 to TRBJ1-3; D is uncertain. The CDR3 has 15 amino acids. Germline V gene sequence: CDR1 MNHEY, CDR2 SVGAGI. Trimming pared 6 bases from V and 0 bases from J, leaving 12 bases between. This CDR3 is CASSRSISSGNTIYF. The DNA of the CDR3 is TGTGCCAGCAGCCGGAGCATATCCTCTGGAAACACCATATATTTT.

This clone was observed many times. The chain uses TRBV6-5 and TRBJ1-1; D is unresolved. Germline lookup yields CDR1 MNHEY and CDR2 SVGAGI. Between the trimmed V and J ends, which lost 7 bases and 5 bases, there was a span of 14 bases. This CDR3 region has 13 residues. CDR3 loop: CASIKPGGTEAFF. CDR3 sequence (DNA): TGTGCCAGCATCAAACCCGGCGGGACTGAAGCTTTCTTT.

The chain recombines TRBV6-6 with TRBJ2-2; D is possibly TRBD2 (5 bases). This CDR3 is 13 amino acids long. Germline-derived CDR1 and CDR2 are MNHNY and SVGAGI (reference sequence). V was shortened by 0 bases and J by 6 bases, with 5 bases between the two germline ends. The chain's CDR3 is CASSYSEAGELFF. CDR3 sequence (DNA): TGTGCCAGCAGTTACTCGGAGGCCGGGGAGCTGTTTTTT.

The chain is built from TRBV7-9 and TRBJ1-1, with D uncertain. Germline V gene data show CDR1 as SEHNR and CDR2 as FQNEAQ (reference sequence). Trimming cost V 3 bases and J 1 base, with 9 bases left between them. The CDR3 has 14 amino acids. The CDR3 here is CASSFYGENTEAFF. CDR3 nucleotides: TGTGCCAGCAGCTTTTATGGAGAGAACACTGAAGCTTTCTTT.

J is TRBJ2-5 and V is TRBV4-1, with 15 bases identical to TRBD2. CDR1 is MGHRA and CDR2 is YSYEKL in the germline V gene. The CDR3 is 19 residues long. J was trimmed by 6 bases and V by 0 bases; bases with no gene match: 11. The CDR3 DNA reads TGCGCCAGCAGCCAAGATCACGGACTAGCGGGAGGGTTCTTGCAGACCCAGTACTTC. Translation: CASSQDHGLAGGFLQTQYF.

The J gene is TRBJ2-7, the V gene TRBV2; D not certain. Per the germline V gene, CDR1 is SNHLY and CDR2 is FYNNEI. CDR3 length equals 14 residues. Trimming removed 2 bases from V and 3 bases from J, with 11 bases in between. In DNA form, the CDR3 reads TGTGCCAGCAGTGAATCTTCCACTAACTACGAGCAGTACGTC. Translation: CASSESSTNYEQYV.

The rearrangement uses TRBV28 and TRBJ2-7; unclear D gene. Per the germline V gene, CDR1 is MDHEN and CDR2 is SYDVKM. Trimming took 8 bases from V and 6 from J, leaving 11 bases between them. The CDR3 length is 11 residues. Here the CDR3 DNA reads TGTGCCAGCCCTATAGAGTCCGAGCAGTACGTC. Amino acid sequence: CASPIESEQYV.

V is TRBV5-6 and J is TRBJ2-5; D call uncertain. Germline V gives CDR1 SGHDT, CDR2 YYEEEE. V shed 1 base and J shed 4 bases, with 2 bases lying between them. This CDR3 has 11 amino acids. CDR3: CASSLRETQYF. For the CDR3, the DNA is TGTGCCAGCAGCTTGCGAGAGACCCAGTACTTC.

This clone appeared a few times. This chain links TRBV7-2 with TRBJ1-1, with D hard to call. The V end was cut by 5 bases, the J end by 7 bases, with 11 bases between. The CDR3 length is 12 residues. Germline lookup yields CDR1 SGHTA and CDR2 FQGNSA. The CDR3 bases are TGTGCCAGCAGCCCTAGGAGGATTGAAGCTTTCTTT. Its protein is CASSPRRIEAFF.

This chain joins TRBV18 and TRBJ2-1; TRBD2 matches at 8 bases. The CDR3 is 16 residues long. Per germline, CDR1 KGHSH and CDR2 LQKENI. J lost 2 bases, V lost 6 bases, and 9 bases had no gene match. The CDR3 DNA reads TGTGCCAGCTCCATTTCAGCGGGAGTCACCTACAATGAGCAGTTCTTC. This encodes CASSISAGVTYNEQFF.

The J gene is TRBJ2-5, the V gene TRBV5-1, with TRBD1 matching over 12 bases. Looked up from germline, CDR1 is SGHRS and CDR2 is YFSETQ. This CDR3 has 15 residues. The V gene end was trimmed by 4 bases and the J gene end by 4 bases; junction bases not matched to a gene: 5. CDR3 sequence: CASSLGTGGPETQYF. CDR3 nucleotides: TGCGCCAGCAGCCTCGGGACAGGGGGCCCAGAGACCCAGTACTTC.

V gene TRBV6-1 combines with J gene TRBJ2-7; no reliable D call. CDR3 length: 13 amino acids. Germline V gene lookup returns CDR1 MNHNS and CDR2 SASEGT. V dropped 1 base and J dropped 7 bases, with 11 bases sitting between them. The CDR3 region has the DNA TGTGCCAGCAGTGAAGAAAGCCATTGGGAGCAGTACGTC. Its translation: CASSEESHWEQYV.

This chain connects TRBV27 to TRBJ1-1; 11 nucleotides align to TRBD1. The V and J ends lost 6 bases and 7 bases, in that order; junction bases with no gene match: 10. Germline CDR1 is MNHEY and CDR2 is SMNVEV (reference sequence). This CDR3 has 15 amino acids. The CDR3: CASSRDRGNRGEAFF. CDR3 coding DNA: TGTGCCAGCAGCCGGGACAGGGGGAATAGGGGTGAAGCTTTCTTT.

The chain uses TRBV6-5 and TRBJ1-2; 9 bases agree with TRBD1. The CDR3 length is 16 residues. V lost 0 bases and J lost 8; bases outside the gene matches: 10. Germline loops: CDR1 MNHEY, CDR2 SVGAGI. For the CDR3, the DNA is TGTGCCAGCAGTTACTCTCGGGACAGGGTTTTAAGCGGCTACACCTTC. Encoded protein: CASSYSRDRVLSGYTF.

The rearrangement joins TRBV27 to TRBJ1-1; TRBD1 might be the D (5 bases). The ends were cut back, 4 bases at V and 3 bases at J, with 12 bases in the middle. The germline V gene encodes CDR1 MNHEY and CDR2 SMNVEV (reference sequence). The length of the CDR3 is 14 residues. Written as DNA, the CDR3 is TGTGCCAGCAGTTCCAGGGTAGGGTACACTGAAGCTTTCTTT. It codes for CASSSRVGYTEAFF.

This chain connects TRBV18 to TRBJ2-2, with a possible D match to TRBD2 (5 bases). V was pared by 0 bases and J by 3 bases, with 11 bases between. Germline CDR1 KGHSH, CDR2 LQKENI. The CDR3 consists of 16 residues. CDR3 in amino acids: CASSPPRLRDTGELFF. DNA for the CDR3: TGTGCCAGCTCACCACCTCGGTTGCGGGACACCGGGGAGCTGTTTTTT.